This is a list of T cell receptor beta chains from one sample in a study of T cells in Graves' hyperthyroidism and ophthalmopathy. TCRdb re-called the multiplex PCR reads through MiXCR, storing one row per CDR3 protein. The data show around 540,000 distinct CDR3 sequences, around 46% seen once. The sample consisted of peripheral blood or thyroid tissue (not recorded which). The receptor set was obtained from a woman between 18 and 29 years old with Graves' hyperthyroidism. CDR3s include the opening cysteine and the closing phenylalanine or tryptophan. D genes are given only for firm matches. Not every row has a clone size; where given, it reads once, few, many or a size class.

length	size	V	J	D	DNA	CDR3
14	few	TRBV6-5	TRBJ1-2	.	TGTGCCAGCAGTTACTCTGGCAAGAGCTATGGCTACACCTTC	CASSYSGKSYGYTF
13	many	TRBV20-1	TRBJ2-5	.	TGCAGTGCTTGCCCCAGGGGTCAAGAGACCCAGTACTTC	CSACPRGQETQYF
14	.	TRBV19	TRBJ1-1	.	TGTGCCAGTAGTATCCTGACCCAGAACACTGAAGCTTTCTTT	CASSILTQNTEAFF
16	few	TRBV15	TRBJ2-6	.	TGTGCCACCAGCAGAACAGGGACGGCTGGGGCCAACGTCCTGACTTTC	CATSRTGTAGANVLTF
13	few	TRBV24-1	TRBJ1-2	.	TGTGCCAGCTCACCACCGACAGCTCCTGGCTACACCTTC	CASSPPTAPGYTF
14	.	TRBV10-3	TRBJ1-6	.	TGTGCCATCAGTGACGGTCCAGGGAATTCACCCCTCCACTTT	CAISDGPGNSPLHF
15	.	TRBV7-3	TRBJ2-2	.	TGCGCCAGCAGCCAAGAGGAGGGGCTGAGCGGGGAGCTGTTTTTT	CASSQEEGLSGELFF
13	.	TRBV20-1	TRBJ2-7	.	TGCAGTGCTAGAGGACAGCCGGCGGGCGAGCAGTACTTC	CSARGQPAGEQYF
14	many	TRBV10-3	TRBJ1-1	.	TGTGCCATCAGTGAGCAGGAGGGGAACACTGAAGCTTTCTTT	CAISEQEGNTEAFF
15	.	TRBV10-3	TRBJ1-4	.	TGTGCCATCAGTGTCGGACAAGCAACTAATGAAAAACTGTTTTTT	CAISVGQATNEKLFF
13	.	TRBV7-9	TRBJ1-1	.	TGTGCCAGCAGCTTGGAATGGGGGGGTGAAGCTTTCTTT	CASSLEWGGEAFF
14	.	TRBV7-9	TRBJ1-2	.	TGTGCCAGCAGCCCAGAGGGTTTTTTCTATGGCTACACCTTC	CASSPEGFFYGYTF
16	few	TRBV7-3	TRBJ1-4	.	TGTGCCAGCAGTTTAGCGCCAAGGGGGATCGGTGAAAAACTGTTTTTT	CASSLAPRGIGEKLFF
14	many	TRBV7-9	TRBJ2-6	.	TGTGCCAGCAGCGCAATCCGCGGGGCCAACGTCCTGACTTTC	CASSAIRGANVLTF
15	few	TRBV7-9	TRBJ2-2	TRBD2	TGTGCCAGCAGCCCCCAGCGGGAGGGCCCAGGGGAGCTGTTTTTT	CASSPQREGPGELFF
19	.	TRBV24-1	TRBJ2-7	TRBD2	TGTGCCACCAGTGATTCCCAGGGGACTAGCGGGAGTGGGGCCTACGAGCAGTACTTC	CATSDSQGTSGSGAYEQYF
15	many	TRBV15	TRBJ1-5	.	TGTGCCACCAGCAGGGGTGTAGAGGTCAGTCAGCCCCAGCATTTT	CATSRGVEVSQPQHF
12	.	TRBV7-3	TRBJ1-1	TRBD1	TGTGCCAGCAGCCAGGGGACAGGGATTGCTTTCTTT	CASSQGTGIAFF
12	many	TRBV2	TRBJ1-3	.	TGTGCCAGCAGTCTGACCCGGGACACCATATATTTT	CASSLTRDTIYF
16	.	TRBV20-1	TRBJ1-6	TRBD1	TGCAGTGCTAGAGGGACAGGCAGCTCCTATAATTCACCCCTCCACTTT	CSARGTGSSYNSPLHF
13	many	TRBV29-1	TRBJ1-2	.	TGCAGCGTCCGCGACGGGGCCTCCTATGGCTACACCTTC	CSVRDGASYGYTF
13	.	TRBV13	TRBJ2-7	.	TGTGCCAGCAGCTGGATGTCGGGCTACGAGCAGTACTTC	CASSWMSGYEQYF
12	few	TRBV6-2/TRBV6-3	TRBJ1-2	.	TGTGCCAGCAGGGCTGCTAACTATGGCTACACCTTC	CASRAANYGYTF
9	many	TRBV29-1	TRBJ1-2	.	TGCAGCGTTGAAGAAGGCTACACCTTC	CSVEEGYTF
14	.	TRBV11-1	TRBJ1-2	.	TGTGCCAGCAGCTTAGAACCGCAGAACTATGGCTACACCTTC	CASSLEPQNYGYTF
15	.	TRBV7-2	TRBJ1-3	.	TGTGCCAGCAGCCTCAGACGATCCTCTGGAAACACCATATATTTT	CASSLRRSSGNTIYF
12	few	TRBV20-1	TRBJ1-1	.	TGCAGTGCTAAGCGGGGGAACACTGAAGCTTTCTTT	CSAKRGNTEAFF
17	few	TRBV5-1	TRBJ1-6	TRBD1	TGCGCCAGCAGCTTTGGAGTGGTCGGGACAGGGCGTTCACCCCTCCACTTT	CASSFGVVGTGRSPLHF
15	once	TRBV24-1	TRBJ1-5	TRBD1	TGTGCCACCAGTGATGCGACAGGGGGCGATCAGCCCCAGCATTTT	CATSDATGGDQPQHF
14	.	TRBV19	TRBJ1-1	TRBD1	TGTGCCAGTAGGGGGGGGACAGGGTACACTGAAGCTTTCTTT	CASRGGTGYTEAFF
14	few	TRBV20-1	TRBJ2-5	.	TGCAGTGCTAGAGGGAGTACAGTCCAAGAGACCCAGTACTTC	CSARGSTVQETQYF
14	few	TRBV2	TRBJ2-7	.	TGTGCCAGCAGCGTAGGAGGCCTGACTTCAGAGCAGTACTTC	CASSVGGLTSEQYF
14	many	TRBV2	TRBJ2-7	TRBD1	TGTGCCAGCAGTCCGGGACAGGGGGTGTACGAGCAGTACTTC	CASSPGQGVYEQYF
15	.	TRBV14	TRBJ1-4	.	TGTGCCAGCAGCCCAAGTCCGGGGGTTAATGAAAAACTGTTTTTT	CASSPSPGVNEKLFF
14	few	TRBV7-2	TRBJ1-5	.	TGTGCCAGCAGCCAAAATAGGGGATTTCAGCCCCAGCATTTT	CASSQNRGFQPQHF